This T cell receptor beta chain was retrieved from a study of T cells in Graves' hyperthyroidism and ophthalmopathy. Study conclusions and caveats: It was a median approximately 6 months before onset that the model predicted ophthalmopathy.

In the case of this clonotype: The antigen is not known.

Regions amplified from RNA transcripts were the TCR beta CDR3 regions. First-round RT-PCR of the TCR CDR3 relied on the HTBI primer set. TCRdb fed the multiplex PCR reads into MiXCR, producing one record per CDR3 protein. In the table there are 370,000 or so distinct CDR3 sequences, around 25% of which are singletons. The germline V gene encodes CDR1 MNHEY and CDR2 SMNVEV (reference sequence). V lost 5 bases to trimming and J lost 4 bases, with 9 bases between them. This CDR3 spans 13 amino acids. The material sequenced was blood. The TCR was taken from a man in his fifties or sixties with Graves' hyperthyroidism. This chain connects TRBV27 to TRBJ1-3; D is undetermined. The CDR3 spells CASSTRLGNTIYF. Here the CDR3 DNA reads TGTGCCAGCAGTACCCGCCTCGGAAACACCATATATTTT.